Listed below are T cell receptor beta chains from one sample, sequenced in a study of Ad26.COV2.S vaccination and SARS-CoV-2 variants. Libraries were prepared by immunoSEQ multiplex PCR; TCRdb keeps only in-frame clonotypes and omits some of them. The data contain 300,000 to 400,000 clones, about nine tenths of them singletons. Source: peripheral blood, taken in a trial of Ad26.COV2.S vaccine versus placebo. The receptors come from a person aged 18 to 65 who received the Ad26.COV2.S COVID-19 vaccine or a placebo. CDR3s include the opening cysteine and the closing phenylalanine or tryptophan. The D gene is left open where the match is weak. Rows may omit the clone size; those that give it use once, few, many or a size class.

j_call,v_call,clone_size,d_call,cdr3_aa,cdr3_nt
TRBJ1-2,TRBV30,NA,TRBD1,CAWSHGTGRGAYGYTF,TGTGCCTGGAGCCACGGGACAGGGAGGGGGGCCTATGGCTACACCTTC
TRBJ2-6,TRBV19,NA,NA,CASSIGRGSGANVLTF,TGTGCCAGTAGTATAGGGAGGGGGTCTGGGGCCAACGTCCTGACTTTC
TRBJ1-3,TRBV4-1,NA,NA,CASSQDDTRSGNTIYF,TGCGCCAGCAGCCAAGATGACACTCGCTCTGGAAACACCATATATTTT
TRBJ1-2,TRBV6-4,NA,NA,CASSARTRYGYTF,TGTGCCAGCAGTGCTCGGACAAGGTATGGCTACACCTTC
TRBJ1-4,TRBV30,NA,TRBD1,CAWSGQGTVFF,TGTGCCTGGAGTGGACAGGGGACGGTGTTTTTT
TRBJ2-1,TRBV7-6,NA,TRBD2,CASSLGASGGSEQFF,TGTGCCAGCAGCTTAGGCGCTAGCGGGGGAAGTGAGCAGTTCTTC
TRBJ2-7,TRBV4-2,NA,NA,CASSQASTSSYEQYF,TGTGCCAGCAGCCAAGCATCGACCTCCTCCTACGAGCAGTACTTC
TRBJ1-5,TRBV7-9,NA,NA,CASSLGLSGAQPQHF,TGTGCCAGCAGCTTAGGACTCTCAGGGGCTCAGCCCCAGCATTTT
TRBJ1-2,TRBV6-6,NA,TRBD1,CASSYAGQGEGYTF,TGTGCCAGCAGTTATGCGGGACAGGGAGAAGGCTACACCTTC
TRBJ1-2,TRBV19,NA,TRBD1,CATQGSRSGYTF,TGTGCCACACAGGGGAGTCGGTCTGGCTACACCTTC
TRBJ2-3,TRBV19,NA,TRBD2,CASSMERGDTDTQYF,TGTGCCAGTAGTATGGAGCGGGGAGATACAGATACGCAGTATTTT
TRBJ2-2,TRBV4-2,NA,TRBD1,CASSQDLRQGNTGELFF,TGTGCCAGCAGCCAAGACCTGAGACAGGGAAACACCGGGGAGCTGTTTTTT
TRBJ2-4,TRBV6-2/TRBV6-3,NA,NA,CASSYSMEGVRVFAKNIQYF,TGTGCCAGCAGTTACTCGATGGAGGGAGTCCGTGTATTTGCCAAAAACATTCAGTACTTC
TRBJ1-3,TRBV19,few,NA,CASNPGQEGNTIYF,TGTGCCAGTAACCCGGGACAAGAGGGAAACACCATATATTTT
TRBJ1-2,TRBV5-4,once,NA,CASRPLPGPGGYGYTF,TGTGCCAGCAGACCCCTCCCGGGACCCGGGGGGTATGGCTACACCTTC
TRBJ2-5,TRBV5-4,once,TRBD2,CASSLERRGGLETQYF,TGTGCCAGCAGCTTGGAAAGGCGGGGGGGTTTGGAGACCCAGTACTTC
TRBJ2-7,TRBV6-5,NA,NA,CASRPRPLSSYEQYF,TGTGCCAGCAGACCCCGACCGTTGAGCTCCTACGAGCAGTACTTC
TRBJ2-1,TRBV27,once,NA,CASSLTPSPTGFNEQFF,TGTGCCAGCAGTTTAACCCCGTCTCCCACGGGATTCAATGAGCAGTTCTTC
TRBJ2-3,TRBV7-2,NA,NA,CASSINLGNTDTQYF,TGTGCCAGCAGCATAAACCTGGGTAACACAGATACGCAGTATTTT
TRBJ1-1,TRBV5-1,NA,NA,CASTRDGNTEAFF,TGCGCCAGCACCAGGGACGGGAACACTGAAGCTTTCTTT
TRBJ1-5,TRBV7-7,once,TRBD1,CASSLAGRGHLVFYSNQPQHF,TGTGCTAGCAGCTTAGCGGGCAGGGGGCATCTTGTTTTTTATAGCAATCAGCCCCAGCATTTT
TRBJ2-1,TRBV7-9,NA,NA,CASNPIQGYSNEQFF,TGTGCCAGCAACCCAATACAGGGTTACAGCAATGAGCAGTTCTTC
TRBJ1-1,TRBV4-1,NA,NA,CASSRSSEAFF,TGCGCCAGCAGCCGTTCCTCTGAAGCTTTCTTT
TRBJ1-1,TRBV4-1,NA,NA,CASSHPHTVEAFF,TGCGCCAGCAGCCACCCCCACACAGTTGAAGCTTTCTTT
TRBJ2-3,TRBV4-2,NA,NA,CASSQERGTDTQYF,TGTGCCAGCAGCCAGGAGCGCGGCACAGATACGCAGTATTTT
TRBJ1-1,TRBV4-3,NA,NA,CASRGVYTEAFF,TGCGCCAGCAGAGGAGTTTACACTGAAGCTTTCTTT
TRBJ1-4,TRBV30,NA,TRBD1,CAWSVGTANEKLFF,TGTGCCTGGAGTGTAGGGACAGCAAATGAAAAACTGTTTTTT
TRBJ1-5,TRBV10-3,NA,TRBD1,CAIRDRGGQPQHF,TGTGCCATCAGAGACAGGGGAGGTCAGCCCCAGCATTTT
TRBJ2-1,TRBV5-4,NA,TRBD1,CASSWDRRQNEQFF,TGTGCCAGCTCTTGGGACAGGCGGCAAAATGAGCAGTTCTTC
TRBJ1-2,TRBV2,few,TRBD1,CASSRDRYGYTF,TGTGCCAGCAGTAGGGACAGATATGGCTACACCTTC
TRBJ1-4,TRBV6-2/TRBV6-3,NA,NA,CASSRLPRGTTNEKLFF,TGTGCCAGCAGTCGCCTCCCCCGAGGGACAACTAATGAAAAACTGTTTTTT
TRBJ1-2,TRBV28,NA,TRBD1,CASSLWGTGRQGNNYGYTF,TGTGCCAGCAGTTTATGGGGGACGGGGAGACAGGGTAATAACTATGGCTACACCTTC
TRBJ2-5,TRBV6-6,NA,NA,CASSPPPRITLEETQYF,TGTGCCAGCAGTCCCCCCCCTCGAATTACCCTTGAAGAGACCCAGTACTTC
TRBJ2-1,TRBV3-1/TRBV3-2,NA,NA,CASSQAAGFYNEQFF,TGTGCCAGCAGCCAAGCGGCAGGGTTTTACAATGAGCAGTTCTTC
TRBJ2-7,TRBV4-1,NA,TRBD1,CASSQDPGQAGEQYF,TGCGCCAGCAGCCAAGACCCGGGACAGGCGGGCGAGCAGTACTTC
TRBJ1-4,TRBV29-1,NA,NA,CSVEGGDGFNEKLFF,TGCAGCGTTGAAGGAGGGGACGGGTTTAATGAAAAACTGTTTTTT
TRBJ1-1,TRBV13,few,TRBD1,CASSYAGGMNTEAFF,TGTGCCAGCAGCTACGCAGGGGGCATGAACACTGAAGCTTTCTTT
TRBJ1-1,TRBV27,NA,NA,CASSPRTGEAFF,TGTGCCAGCAGTCCACGGACGGGTGAAGCTTTCTTT
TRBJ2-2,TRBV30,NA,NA,CAWGQGSGELFF,TGTGCCTGGGGTCAGGGTTCCGGGGAGCTGTTTTTT
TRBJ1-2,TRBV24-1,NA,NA,CATSDSTGRNGYTF,TGTGCCACCAGTGATTCCACAGGGCGGAATGGCTACACCTTC
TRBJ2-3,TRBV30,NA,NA,CAWSAPSGTDTQYF,TGTGCCTGGAGTGCCCCTTCGGGCACAGATACGCAGTATTTT
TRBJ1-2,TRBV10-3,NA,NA,CAIKGAGTYYGYTF,TGTGCCATCAAGGGTGCCGGGACGTACTATGGCTACACCTTC
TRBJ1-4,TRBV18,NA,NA,CASSPAGTNNEKLFF,TGTGCCAGCTCCCCGGCCGGGACAAATAATGAAAAACTGTTTTTT
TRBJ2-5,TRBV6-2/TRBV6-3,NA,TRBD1,CASSPQTGGQETQYF,TGTGCCAGCAGTCCCCAGACAGGGGGACAAGAGACCCAGTACTTC